This T cell receptor beta chain appears in the sequencing data of a study of T-cell memory formation after mild COVID-19. The overall study: TCR clusters largely stayed donor specific. General study results and limits: Clones which contracted sat mainly in CM and EM if CD4+, and in EMRA if CD8+. Clones that shrank (day 15 to 85) were balanced CD4/CD8, whereas later expanders leaned CD4+.

This clonotype was seen ten or more times. The antigen remains undetermined. The V and J ends lost 8 bases and 0 bases respectively, with 7 bases between them. Germline CDR1 and CDR2: KGHSH and LQKENI. The CDR3 runs to 12 residues. Via MiXCR, TCRdb re-called the 5' RACE reads, giving one row per CDR3 protein. The sample consists of almost 550,000 distinct CDR3 sequences, approximately 20% of them appearing once. Sequenced material: PBMCs or a T cell subset sorted from them (not recorded which). The receptor comes from an adult woman who had mild COVID-19 (a few samples of this study predate the infection). Cell type and time point are not known. The rearrangement links TRBV18 to TRBJ1-1; no definite D call. The chain's CDR3 is CASSPMNTEAFF. The CDR3 DNA is TGTGCCAGCAGTCCAATGAACACTGAAGCTTTCTTT.